The source of this TCR beta chain is a study of post-analysis software for immune sequencing data. The trim removed 3 bases at V and 2 bases at J, leaving 5 bases unmatched. The CDR3 is made up of 15 amino acids. Germline V CDR1 and CDR2: MDHEN, SYDVKM. Unique molecular identifiers were built into the TCR beta cDNA libraries. A single record per CDR3 protein comes from TCRdb applying MiXCR to the PCR reads. The repertoire consists of hundreds of thousands of distinct CDR3 sequences, with 25% to 30% occurring once and the leading ten covering around 0.56%. Notes on the study in general: In multiple sclerosis, normalized Chao1 diversity was significantly below that of controls. Patients had higher frequencies than controls of about five TRBV segments, including TRBV5-6, TRBV5-1 and TRBV20-1.

On this clonotype: What it recognizes is unknown.

The TCR sequence derives from a girl aged 10 to 17 with multiple sclerosis. The sequencing input was blood. The chain has TRBV28 and TRBJ2-5; 8 nucleotides align to TRBD2. As DNA, the CDR3 is TGTGCCAGCAGTTTTGCGGGGGGAGGTCAAGAGACCCAGTACTTC. It is translated as CASSFAGGGQETQYF.